A selection of T cell receptor beta chains follows, all from one sample in a study of T cell responses to AZD1222 COVID-19 vaccine. Sequencing was performed with immunoSEQ multiplex PCR; in TCRdb, only in-frame clones are kept and a portion is missing. The data show about 81,000 clones, with around 93% seen just once and more than 7.5% held by the top ten. Source: peripheral blood, taken 28 days after the second AZD1222 dose. Receptors originate from an adult who received the AZD1222 COVID-19 vaccine. CDR3s include the opening cysteine and the closing phenylalanine or tryptophan. D genes are given only for firm matches. Size is omitted from some rows. Given values are once, few, many or a class for expanded clones.

size,V,D,J,DNA,CDR3
NA,TRBV4-2,NA,TRBJ2-1,TGTGCCAGCAGCCAAGATCGATTAGCGAGGGGGAATGAGCAGTTCTTC,CASSQDRLARGNEQFF
NA,TRBV3-1/TRBV3-2,TRBD2,TRBJ2-1,TGTGCCAGCAGCCAAACGGGAGGAGGGATTGAGCAGTTCTTC,CASSQTGGGIEQFF
NA,TRBV5-5,NA,TRBJ2-7,TGTGCCAGCAGCTGGGCGTTTGACGCCGGCGAGCAGTACTTC,CASSWAFDAGEQYF
NA,TRBV28,NA,TRBJ2-2,TGTGCCACAGGGACTACCGGGGAGCTGTTTTTT,CATGTTGELFF
NA,TRBV11-3,TRBD2,TRBJ2-2,TGTGCCAGCAGCTTAGCTAGCGGGACTTCGAACACCGGGGAGCTGTTTTTT,CASSLASGTSNTGELFF
NA,TRBV28,TRBD2,TRBJ2-3,TGTGCCAGCAGTTCCGCGGCGGGAGGTAGTGATACGCAGTATTTT,CASSSAAGGSDTQYF
NA,TRBV7-3,TRBD1,TRBJ2-7,TGTGCCAGCAGCTTAGACAGGGTCCCCTACGAGCAGTACTTC,CASSLDRVPYEQYF
NA,TRBV12-3/TRBV12-4,TRBD1,TRBJ1-1,TGTGCCAGCAGCCCCCTGGCAGGGGGCGAGGCTTTCTTT,CASSPLAGGEAFF
NA,TRBV10-1,NA,TRBJ1-3,TGCGCCAGCAGTGAGTCGGGAAGCTCTGGAAACACCATATATTTT,CASSESGSSGNTIYF
NA,TRBV9,NA,TRBJ1-6,TGTGCCAGCACTTCTGCTTCGGGGTCACCCCTCCACTTT,CASTSASGSPLHF
once,TRBV7-9,NA,TRBJ2-7,TGTGCCAGCAGCCCAAGGTACTGGGACGAGCAGTACTTC,CASSPRYWDEQYF
NA,TRBV7-2,TRBD1,TRBJ2-7,TGTGCCAGCAGGCGGGACAGGTCATCCTACGAGCAGTACTTC,CASRRDRSSYEQYF
once,TRBV29-1,TRBD2,TRBJ2-3,TGCAGCGCTGAGGTTAAGGGACTAGCGGGGTTTTTTTCCACAGATACGCAGTATTTT,CSAEVKGLAGFFSTDTQYF
once,TRBV5-1,TRBD2,TRBJ2-5,TGCGCCAGCAGCTTTTCAGGACTAGCGGGAGGACGGGAGACCCAGTACTTC,CASSFSGLAGGRETQYF
NA,TRBV7-9,NA,TRBJ2-5,TGTGCCAGCAGCTCTCGTCCCCAAGAGACCCAGTACTTC,CASSSRPQETQYF
few,TRBV19,NA,TRBJ2-7,TGTGCCAGTAGTGACGAGTACGAGCAGTACTTC,CASSDEYEQYF
NA,TRBV2,NA,TRBJ1-5,TGTGCCAGCACAATCAGGACTGGCAATCAGCCCCAGCATTTT,CASTIRTGNQPQHF
NA,TRBV11-2,NA,TRBJ1-2,TGTGCCAGCAGCTTATTGGGGTATGGCTACACCTTC,CASSLLGYGYTF
NA,TRBV6-2/TRBV6-3,TRBD1,TRBJ2-1,TGTGCCAGCAGTTTCACCCTCCGGGACAGGGGTATAGAGGGTGAGCAGTTCTTC,CASSFTLRDRGIEGEQFF
NA,TRBV28,NA,TRBJ1-1,TGTGCCAGCAGTCCCACACCACAATATGAAGCTTTCTTT,CASSPTPQYEAFF
once,TRBV4-2,TRBD2,TRBJ2-3,TGTGCCAGCAGCCAAGAAGGACTAGGGGCAGATACGCAGTATTTT,CASSQEGLGADTQYF
NA,TRBV29-1,NA,TRBJ1-1,TGCAGCGTGGCTCGACAGGAGAACACTGAAGCTTTCTTT,CSVARQENTEAFF
once,TRBV19,TRBD1,TRBJ1-5,TGTGCCAGTAGTATAGTCTCAGGGGGTAATCAGCCCCAGCATTTT,CASSIVSGGNQPQHF
NA,TRBV27,NA,TRBJ2-1,TGTGCCAGCAGCTGGGGGTCCTACAATGAGCAGTTCTTC,CASSWGSYNEQFF